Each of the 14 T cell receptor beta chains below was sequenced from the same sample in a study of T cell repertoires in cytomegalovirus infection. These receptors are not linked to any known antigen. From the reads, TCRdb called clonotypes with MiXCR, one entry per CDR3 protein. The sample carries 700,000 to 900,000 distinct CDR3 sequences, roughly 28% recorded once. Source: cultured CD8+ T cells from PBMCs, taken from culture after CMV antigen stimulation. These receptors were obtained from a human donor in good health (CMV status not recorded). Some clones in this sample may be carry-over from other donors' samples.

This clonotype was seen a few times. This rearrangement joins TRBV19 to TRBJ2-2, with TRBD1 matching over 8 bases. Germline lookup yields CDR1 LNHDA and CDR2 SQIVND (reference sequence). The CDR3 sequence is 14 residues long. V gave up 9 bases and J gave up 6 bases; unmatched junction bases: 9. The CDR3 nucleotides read TGTGCCAGCTTGCCAACAGGGGGATCCGGGGAGCTGTTTTTT. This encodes CASLPTGGSGELFF.

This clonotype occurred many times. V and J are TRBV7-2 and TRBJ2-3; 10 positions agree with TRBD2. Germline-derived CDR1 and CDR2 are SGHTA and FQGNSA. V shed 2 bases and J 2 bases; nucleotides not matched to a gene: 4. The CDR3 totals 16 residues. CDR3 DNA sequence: TGTGCCAGCAGCTTAAGGACTAGCGGCTACACAGATACGCAGTATTTT. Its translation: CASSLRTSGYTDTQYF.

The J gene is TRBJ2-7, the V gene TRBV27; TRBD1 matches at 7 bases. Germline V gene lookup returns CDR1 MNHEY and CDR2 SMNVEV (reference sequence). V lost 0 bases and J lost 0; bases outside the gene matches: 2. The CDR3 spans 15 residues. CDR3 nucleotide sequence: TGTGCCAGCAGTTTATCGGGACAGAGCTCCTACGAGCAGTACTTC. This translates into CASSLSGQSSYEQYF.

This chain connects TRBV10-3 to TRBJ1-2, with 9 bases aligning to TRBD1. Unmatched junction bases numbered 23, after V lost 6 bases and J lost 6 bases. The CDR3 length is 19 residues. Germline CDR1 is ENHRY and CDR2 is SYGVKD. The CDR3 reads CAIRGWVNGTGSIVDGYTF. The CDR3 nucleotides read TGTGCCATCAGGGGCTGGGTGAACGGGACAGGGAGTATCGTGGATGGCTACACCTTC.

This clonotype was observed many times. The CDR3 sequence: CASSQTSGGPSTDTQYF. The DNA of the CDR3 is TGTGCCAGCAGCCAGACTAGCGGGGGACCTAGCACAGATACGCAGTATTTT. The V call is TRBV7-6, the J call TRBJ2-3; 12 bases map to TRBD2. CDR3 length equals 17 residues. J gave up 0 bases and V 5 bases, and 6 bases lay outside the gene matches. Looked up from germline, CDR1 is SGHVS and CDR2 is FNYEAQ.

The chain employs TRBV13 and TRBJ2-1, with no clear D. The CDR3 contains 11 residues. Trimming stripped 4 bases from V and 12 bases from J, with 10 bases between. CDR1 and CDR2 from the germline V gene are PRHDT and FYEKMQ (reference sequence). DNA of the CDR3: TGTGCCAGCAGCTCCACCCTATCGCAGTTCTTC. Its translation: CASSSTLSQFF.

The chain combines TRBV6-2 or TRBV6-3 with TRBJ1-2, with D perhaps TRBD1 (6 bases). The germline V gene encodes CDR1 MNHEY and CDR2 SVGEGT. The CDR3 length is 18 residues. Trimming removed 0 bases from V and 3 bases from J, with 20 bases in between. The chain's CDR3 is CASSYSNYQFRTDYGYTF. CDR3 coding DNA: TGTGCCAGCAGTTACTCGAATTACCAGTTCCGGACAGACTATGGCTACACCTTC.

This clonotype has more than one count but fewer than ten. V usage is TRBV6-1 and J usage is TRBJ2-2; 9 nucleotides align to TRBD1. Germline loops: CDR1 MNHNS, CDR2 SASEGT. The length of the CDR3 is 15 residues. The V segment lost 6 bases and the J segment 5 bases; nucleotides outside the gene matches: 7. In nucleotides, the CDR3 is TGTGCCAGCAGGCTTTCCGGGACAGGGACCGGGGAGCTGTTTTTT. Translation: CASRLSGTGTGELFF.

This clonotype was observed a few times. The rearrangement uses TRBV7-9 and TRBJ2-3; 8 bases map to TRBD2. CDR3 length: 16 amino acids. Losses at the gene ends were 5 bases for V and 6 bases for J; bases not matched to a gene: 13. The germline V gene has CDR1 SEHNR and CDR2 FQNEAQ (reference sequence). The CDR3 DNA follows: TGTGCCAGCAGCGCCCGGAACGGGGGGGATTTGGATACGCAGTATTTT. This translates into CASSARNGGDLDTQYF. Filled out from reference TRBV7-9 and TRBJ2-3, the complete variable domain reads DTGVSQNPRHKITKRGQNVTFRCDPISEHNRLYWYRQTLGQGPEFLTYFQNEAQLEKSRLLSDRFSAERPKGSFSTLEIQRTEQGDSAMYLCASSARNGGDLDTQYFGPGTRLTVL.

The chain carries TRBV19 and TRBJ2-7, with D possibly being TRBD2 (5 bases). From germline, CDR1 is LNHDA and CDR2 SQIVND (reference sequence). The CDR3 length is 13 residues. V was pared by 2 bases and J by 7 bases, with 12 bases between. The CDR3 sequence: CASSISEGREQYV. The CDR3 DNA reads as TGTGCCAGTAGTATATCGGAAGGGAGAGAGCAGTACGTC.

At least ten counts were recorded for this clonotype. CDR3 residues: CASSLRGQGVNEQFF. CDR3 DNA: TGTGCCAGCAGCTTACGCGGACAGGGAGTGAATGAGCAGTTCTTC. The V call is TRBV7-6, the J call TRBJ2-1; 8 bases fit TRBD1. CDR1 and CDR2 (germline): SGHVS, FNYEAQ. V lost 2 bases and J lost 7; bases outside the gene matches: 7. The CDR3 covers 15 residues.

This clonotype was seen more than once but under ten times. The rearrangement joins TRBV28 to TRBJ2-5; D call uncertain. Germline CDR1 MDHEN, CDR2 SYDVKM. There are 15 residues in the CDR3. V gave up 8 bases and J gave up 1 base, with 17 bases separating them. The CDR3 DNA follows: TGTGCCAGCGAAGGCGAAGAATACGGCCAAGAGACCCAGTACTTC. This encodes CASEGEEYGQETQYF.

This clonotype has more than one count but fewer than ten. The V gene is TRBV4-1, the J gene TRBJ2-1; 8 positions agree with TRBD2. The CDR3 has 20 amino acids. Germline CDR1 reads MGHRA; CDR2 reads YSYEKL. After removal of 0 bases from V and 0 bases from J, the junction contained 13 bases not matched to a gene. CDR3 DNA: TGCGCCAGCAGCCAAGAAGGGGGGGCAAGCGGGGGCAGCTCCTACAATGAGCAGTTCTTC. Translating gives CASSQEGGASGGSSYNEQFF.

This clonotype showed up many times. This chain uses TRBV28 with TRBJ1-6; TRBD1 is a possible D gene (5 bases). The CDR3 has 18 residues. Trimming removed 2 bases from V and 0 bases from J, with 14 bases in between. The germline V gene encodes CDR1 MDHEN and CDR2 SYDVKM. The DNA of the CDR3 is TGTGCCAGCAGTTTACCTCAGGGTCGTGACTCCTATAATTCACCCCTCCACTTT. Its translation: CASSLPQGRDSYNSPLHF.